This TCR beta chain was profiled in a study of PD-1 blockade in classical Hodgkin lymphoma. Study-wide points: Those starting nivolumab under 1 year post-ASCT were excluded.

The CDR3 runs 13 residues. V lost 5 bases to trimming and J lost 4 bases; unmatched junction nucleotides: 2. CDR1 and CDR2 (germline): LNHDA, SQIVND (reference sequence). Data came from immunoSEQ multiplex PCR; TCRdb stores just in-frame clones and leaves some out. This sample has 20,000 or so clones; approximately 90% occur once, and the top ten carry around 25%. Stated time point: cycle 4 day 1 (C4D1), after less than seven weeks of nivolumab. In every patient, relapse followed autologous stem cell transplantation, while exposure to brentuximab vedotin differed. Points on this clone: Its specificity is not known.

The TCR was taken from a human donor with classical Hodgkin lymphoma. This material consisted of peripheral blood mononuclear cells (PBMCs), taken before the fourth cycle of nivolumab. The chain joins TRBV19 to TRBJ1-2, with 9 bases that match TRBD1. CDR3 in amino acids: CASSGQGSYGYTF. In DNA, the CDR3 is TGTGCCAGTAGTGGACAGGGGAGCTATGGCTACACCTTC.